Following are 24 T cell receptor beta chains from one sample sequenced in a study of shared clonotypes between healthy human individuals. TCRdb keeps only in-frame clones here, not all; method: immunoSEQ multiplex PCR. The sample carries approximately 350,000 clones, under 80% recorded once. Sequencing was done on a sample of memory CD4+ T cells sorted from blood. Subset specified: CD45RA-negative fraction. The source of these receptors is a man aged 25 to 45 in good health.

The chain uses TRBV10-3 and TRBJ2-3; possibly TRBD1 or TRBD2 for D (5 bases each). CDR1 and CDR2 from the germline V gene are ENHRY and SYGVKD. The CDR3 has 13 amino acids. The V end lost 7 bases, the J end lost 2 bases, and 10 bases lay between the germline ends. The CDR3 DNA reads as TGTGCCATCAAGACGGGGACCACAGATACGCAGTATTTT. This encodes CAIKTGTTDTQYF.

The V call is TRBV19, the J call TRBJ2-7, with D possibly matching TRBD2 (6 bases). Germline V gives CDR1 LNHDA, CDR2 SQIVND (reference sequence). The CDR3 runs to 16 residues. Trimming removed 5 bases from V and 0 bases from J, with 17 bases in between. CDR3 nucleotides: TGTGCCAGTAGTTCCGCGGGACGCCTGAGCTCCTACGAGCAGTACTTC. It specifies CASSSAGRLSSYEQYF. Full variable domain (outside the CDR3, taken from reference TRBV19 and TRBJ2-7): DGGITQSPKYLFRKEGQNVTLSCEQNLNHDAMYWYRQDPGQGLRLIYYSQIVNDFQKGDIAEGYSVSREKKESFPLTVTSAQKNPTAFYLCASSSAGRLSSYEQYFGPGTRLTVT.

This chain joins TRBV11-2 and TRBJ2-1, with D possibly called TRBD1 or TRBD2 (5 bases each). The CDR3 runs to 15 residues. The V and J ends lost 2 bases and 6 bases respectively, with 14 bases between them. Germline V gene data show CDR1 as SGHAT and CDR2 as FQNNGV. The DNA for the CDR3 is TGTGCCAGCAGCTTAATCCGGGGCAGGATCAATGAGCAGTTCTTC. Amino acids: CASSLIRGRINEQFF.

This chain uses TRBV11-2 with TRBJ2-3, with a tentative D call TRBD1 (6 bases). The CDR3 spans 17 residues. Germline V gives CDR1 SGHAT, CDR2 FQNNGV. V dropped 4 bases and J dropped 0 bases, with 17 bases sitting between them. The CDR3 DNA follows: TGTGCCAGCAGCTCCGGCATTGGACAGCGTAGCACAGATACGCAGTATTTT. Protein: CASSSGIGQRSTDTQYF. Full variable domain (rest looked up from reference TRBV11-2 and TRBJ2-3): EAGVAQSPRYKIIEKRQSVAFWCNPISGHATLYWYQQILGQGPKLLIQFQNNGVVDDSQLPKDRFSAERLKGVDSTLKIQPAKLEDSAVYLCASSSGIGQRSTDTQYFGPGTRLTVL.

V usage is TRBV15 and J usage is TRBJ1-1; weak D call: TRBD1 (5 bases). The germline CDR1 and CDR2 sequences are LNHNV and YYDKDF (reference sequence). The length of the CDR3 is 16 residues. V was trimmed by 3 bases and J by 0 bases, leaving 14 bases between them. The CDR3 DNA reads TGTGCCACCAGCAGGATAGCAGGGAGAATGAACACTGAAGCTTTCTTT. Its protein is CATSRIAGRMNTEAFF.

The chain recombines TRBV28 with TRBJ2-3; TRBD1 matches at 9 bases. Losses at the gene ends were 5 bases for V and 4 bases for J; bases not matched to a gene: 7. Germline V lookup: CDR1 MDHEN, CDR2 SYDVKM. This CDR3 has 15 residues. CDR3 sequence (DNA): TGTGCCAGCAGTCCCGGGGGACAGGGTCCAGATACGCAGTATTTT. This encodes CASSPGGQGPDTQYF.

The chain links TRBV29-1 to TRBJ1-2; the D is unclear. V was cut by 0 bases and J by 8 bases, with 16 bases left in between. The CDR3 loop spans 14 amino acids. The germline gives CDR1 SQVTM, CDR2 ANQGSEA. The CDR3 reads CSVEDPLRVGGYTF. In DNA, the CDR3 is TGCAGCGTTGAAGACCCCCTCCGGGTCGGGGGCTACACCTTC.

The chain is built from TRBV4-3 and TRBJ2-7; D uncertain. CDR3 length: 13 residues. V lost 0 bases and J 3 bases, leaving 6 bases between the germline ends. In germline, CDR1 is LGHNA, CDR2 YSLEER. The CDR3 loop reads CASSQESSYEQYF. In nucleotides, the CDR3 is TGCGCCAGCAGCCAAGAATCGAGCTACGAGCAGTACTTC.

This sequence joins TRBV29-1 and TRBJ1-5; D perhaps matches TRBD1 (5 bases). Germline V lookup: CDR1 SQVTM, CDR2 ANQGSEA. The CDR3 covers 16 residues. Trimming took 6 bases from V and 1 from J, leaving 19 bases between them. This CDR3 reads CSVNGWTILSNQPQHF. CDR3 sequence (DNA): TGCAGCGTAAATGGCTGGACAATTCTGAGCAATCAGCCCCAGCATTTT.

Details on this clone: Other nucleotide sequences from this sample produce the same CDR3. This chain's CDR3 is CASSSLYRDSVNEAFF. The CDR3 coding sequence is TGTGCCAGCAGCTCACTTTACCGGGACAGTGTAAATGAAGCTTTCTTT. V is TRBV5-4 and J is TRBJ1-1; 7 nucleotides align to TRBD1. Germline V gene data show CDR1 as SGHNT and CDR2 as YYREEE (reference sequence). The CDR3 is 16 residues long. Germline trimming cut 3 bases from V and 7 bases from J; bases unmatched to any gene: 15.

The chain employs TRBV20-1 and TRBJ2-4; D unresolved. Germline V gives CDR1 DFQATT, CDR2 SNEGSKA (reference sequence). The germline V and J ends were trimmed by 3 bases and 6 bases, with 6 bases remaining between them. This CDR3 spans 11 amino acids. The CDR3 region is CSASPLNIQYF. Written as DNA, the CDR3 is TGCAGTGCTAGCCCCCTAAACATTCAGTACTTC.

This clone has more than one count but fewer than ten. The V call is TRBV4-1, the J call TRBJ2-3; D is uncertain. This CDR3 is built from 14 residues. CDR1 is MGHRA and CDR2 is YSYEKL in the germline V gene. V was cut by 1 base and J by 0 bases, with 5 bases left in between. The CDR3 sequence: CASSQGASTDTQYF. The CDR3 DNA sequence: TGCGCCAGCAGCCAAGGGGCAAGCACAGATACGCAGTATTTT.

The CDR3 is CASSVRGDTRQETQYF. The CDR3, as DNA: TGTGCCAGCAGCGTCCGGGGAGACACCCGGCAAGAGACCCAGTACTTC. The chain employs TRBV9 and TRBJ2-5, with a tentative D call TRBD2 (5 bases). There are 16 residues in the CDR3. Germline V gives CDR1 SGDLS, CDR2 YYNGEE. The V and J ends lost 2 bases and 2 bases respectively, with 16 bases between them.

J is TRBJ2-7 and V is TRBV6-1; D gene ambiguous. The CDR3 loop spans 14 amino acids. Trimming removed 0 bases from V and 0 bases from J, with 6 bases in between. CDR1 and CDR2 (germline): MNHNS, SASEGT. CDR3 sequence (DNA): TGTGCCAGCAGTGAAGCTTTCAGCTCCTACGAGCAGTACTTC. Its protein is CASSEAFSSYEQYF.

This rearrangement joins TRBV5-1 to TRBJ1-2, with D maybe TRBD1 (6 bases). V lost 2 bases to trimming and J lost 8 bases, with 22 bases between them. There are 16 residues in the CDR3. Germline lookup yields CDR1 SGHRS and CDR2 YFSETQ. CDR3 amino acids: CASSFGISPGAQGYTF. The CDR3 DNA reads TGCGCCAGCAGCTTCGGTATTTCCCCGGGGGCTCAGGGCTACACCTTC.

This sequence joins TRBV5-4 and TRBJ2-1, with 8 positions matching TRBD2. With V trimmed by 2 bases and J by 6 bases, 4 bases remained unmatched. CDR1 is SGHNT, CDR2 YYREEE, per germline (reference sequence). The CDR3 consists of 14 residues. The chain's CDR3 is CASSLDLAGNEQFF. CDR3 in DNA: TGTGCCAGCAGCTTAGATCTAGCGGGCAATGAGCAGTTCTTC.

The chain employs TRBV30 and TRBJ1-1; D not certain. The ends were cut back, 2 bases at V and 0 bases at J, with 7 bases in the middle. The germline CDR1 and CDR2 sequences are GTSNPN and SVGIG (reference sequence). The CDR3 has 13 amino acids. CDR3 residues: CAWSQEVNTEAFF. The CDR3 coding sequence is TGTGCCTGGAGTCAGGAGGTGAACACTGAAGCTTTCTTT.

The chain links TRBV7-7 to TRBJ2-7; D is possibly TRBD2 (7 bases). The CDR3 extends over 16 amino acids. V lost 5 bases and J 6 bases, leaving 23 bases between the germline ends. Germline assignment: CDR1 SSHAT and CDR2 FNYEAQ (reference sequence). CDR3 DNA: TGTGCCAGCAGCCCCCAGGGGAGCGGGGTCTTATCCGAGCAGTACTTC. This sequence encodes CASSPQGSGVLSEQYF. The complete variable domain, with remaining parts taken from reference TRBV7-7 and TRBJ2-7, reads GAGVSQSPRYKVTKRGQDVTLRCDPISSHATLYWYQQALGQGPEFLTYFNYEAQPDKSGLPSDRFSAERPEGSISTLTIQRTEQRDSAMYRCASSPQGSGVLSEQYFGPGTRLTVT.

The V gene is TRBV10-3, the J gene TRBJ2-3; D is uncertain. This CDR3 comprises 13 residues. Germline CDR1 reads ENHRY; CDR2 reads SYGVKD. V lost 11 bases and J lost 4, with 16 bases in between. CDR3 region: CAAALDFADTQYF. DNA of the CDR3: TGTGCCGCAGCCTTAGATTTCGCAGATACGCAGTATTTT.

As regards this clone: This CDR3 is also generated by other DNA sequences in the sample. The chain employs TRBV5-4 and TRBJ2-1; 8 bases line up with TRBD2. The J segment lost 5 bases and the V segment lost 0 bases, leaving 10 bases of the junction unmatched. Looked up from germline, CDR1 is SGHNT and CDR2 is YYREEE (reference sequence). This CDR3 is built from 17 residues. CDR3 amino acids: CASSLGTSGRKNNEQFF. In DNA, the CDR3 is TGTGCCAGCAGCTTGGGTACTAGCGGACGAAAAAACAATGAGCAGTTCTTC.

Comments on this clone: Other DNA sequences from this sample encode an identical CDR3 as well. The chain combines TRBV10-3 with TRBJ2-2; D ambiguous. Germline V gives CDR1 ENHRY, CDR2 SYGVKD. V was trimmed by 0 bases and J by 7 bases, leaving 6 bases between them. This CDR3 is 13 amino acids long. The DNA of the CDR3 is TGTGCCATCAGTGAGTCGAATGGCGGGGAGCTGTTTTTT. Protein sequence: CAISESNGGELFF.

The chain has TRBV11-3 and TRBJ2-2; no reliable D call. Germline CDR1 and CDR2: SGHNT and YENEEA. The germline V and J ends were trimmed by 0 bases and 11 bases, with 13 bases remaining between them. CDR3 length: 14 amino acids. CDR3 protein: CASSLDQDTSELFF. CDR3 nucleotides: TGTGCCAGCAGCTTAGACCAGGATACTTCAGAGCTGTTTTTT.

The CDR3: CASSSFGQGANEQFF. For the CDR3, the DNA is TGTGCCAGCAGTTCATTCGGACAGGGGGCTAATGAGCAGTTCTTC. This chain connects TRBV28 to TRBJ2-1; TRBD1 matches 11 bases. This CDR3 is built from 15 residues. CDR1 is MDHEN and CDR2 is SYDVKM in the germline V gene. Trimming removed 4 bases from V and 7 bases from J; junction bases left unmatched: 6.

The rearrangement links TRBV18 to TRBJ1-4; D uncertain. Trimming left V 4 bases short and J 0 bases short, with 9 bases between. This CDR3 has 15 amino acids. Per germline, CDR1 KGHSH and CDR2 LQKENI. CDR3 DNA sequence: TGTGCCAGCTCACGCACGGGGACAACTAATGAAAAACTGTTTTTT. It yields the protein CASSRTGTTNEKLFF.